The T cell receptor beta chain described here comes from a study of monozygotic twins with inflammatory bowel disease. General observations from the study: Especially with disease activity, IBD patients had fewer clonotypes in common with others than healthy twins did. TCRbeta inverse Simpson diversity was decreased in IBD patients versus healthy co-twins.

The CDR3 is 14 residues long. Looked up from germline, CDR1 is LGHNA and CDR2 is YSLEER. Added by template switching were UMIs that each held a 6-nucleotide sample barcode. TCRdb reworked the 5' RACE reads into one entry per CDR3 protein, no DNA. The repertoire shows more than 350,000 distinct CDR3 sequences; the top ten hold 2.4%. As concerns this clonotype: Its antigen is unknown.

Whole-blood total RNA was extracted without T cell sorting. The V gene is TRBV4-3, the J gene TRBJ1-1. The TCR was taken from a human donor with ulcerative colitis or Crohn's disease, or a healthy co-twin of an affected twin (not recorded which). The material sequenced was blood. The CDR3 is CASSQVDGNTEAFF.